The clone carrying this T cell receptor (beta chain) came up once. Cohorts were determined from participant-reported clinical history. This record belongs to a study of blood T cell repertoires in COVID-19. The ends were cut back, 4 bases at V and 2 bases at J, with 12 bases in the middle. This CDR3 comprises 14 residues. Per germline, CDR1 MGHRA and CDR2 YSYEKL. The table came from immunoSEQ multiplex PCR; TCRdb's copy has only in-frame clones and leaves some out. The table includes some 210,000 clones, approximately 86% detected once. The chain combines TRBV4-1 with TRBJ2-7; maybe TRBD1 (6 bases). The receptor's source is a man between 18 and 35 years old with acute COVID-19. The specimen sequenced was PBMCs or T cells enriched from blood (not recorded which). The CDR3 spells CASSPDSGPYEQYF. The CDR3 bases are TGCGCCAGCAGCCCGGACAGTGGACCCTACGAGCAGTACTTC.